The clone carrying this T cell receptor (beta chain) was found a few times. These data are taken from a study of early T cells in non-severe SARS-CoV-2 infection. TCRdb passed the 5' RACE reads through MiXCR, listing each CDR3 protein once. The sample includes fewer than 120,000 distinct CDR3 sequences, around 13% of them seen just once. The length of the CDR3 is 10 residues. Germline V CDR1 and CDR2: MNHEY, SVGAGI. Trimming took 6 bases from V and 7 from J, leaving 6 bases between them. The sample here was whole blood, taken at baseline. The clonotype originates from an adult who was a healthcare worker with PCR-confirmed SARS-CoV-2 infection or an uninfected control (not recorded which). J is TRBJ1-2 and V is TRBV6-5; D not resolved. This CDR3 is CASRGFGYTF. CDR3 sequence (DNA): TGTGCCAGCAGGGGTTTTGGCTACACCTTC.